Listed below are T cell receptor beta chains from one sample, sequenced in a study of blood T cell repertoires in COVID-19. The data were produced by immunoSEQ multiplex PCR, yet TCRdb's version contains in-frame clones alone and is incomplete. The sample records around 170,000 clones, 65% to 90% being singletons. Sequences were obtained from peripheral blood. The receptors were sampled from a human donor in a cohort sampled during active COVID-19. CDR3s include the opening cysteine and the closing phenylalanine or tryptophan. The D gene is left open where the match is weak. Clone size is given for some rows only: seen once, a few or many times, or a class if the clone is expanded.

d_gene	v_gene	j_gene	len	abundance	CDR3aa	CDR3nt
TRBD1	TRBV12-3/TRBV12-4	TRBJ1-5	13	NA	CASSLGQDQPQHF	TGTGCCAGCAGTTTGGGACAGGATCAGCCCCAGCATTTT
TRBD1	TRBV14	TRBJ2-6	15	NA	CASSRQGTGANVLTF	TGTGCCAGCAGCCGACAGGGAACTGGGGCCAACGTCCTGACTTTC
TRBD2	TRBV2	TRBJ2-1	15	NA	CASSENSGAYNEQFF	TGTGCCAGCAGTGAGAATAGCGGGGCCTACAATGAGCAGTTCTTC
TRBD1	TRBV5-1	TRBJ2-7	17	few	CASSDPGQGPRIYEQYF	TGCGCCAGCAGCGATCCGGGACAGGGTCCTAGGATCTACGAGCAGTACTTC
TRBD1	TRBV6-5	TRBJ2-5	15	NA	CASSQGTGIQETQYF	TGTGCCAGCAGTCAGGGGACAGGTATACAAGAGACCCAGTACTTC
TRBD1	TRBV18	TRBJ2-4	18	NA	CASSPIQSTGTVKNIQYF	TGTGCCAGCTCACCAATACAAAGTACCGGGACAGTAAAAAACATTCAGTACTTC
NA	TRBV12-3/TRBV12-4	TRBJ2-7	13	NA	CASSLLRSGEQYF	TGTGCCAGCAGTTTGTTGAGGTCCGGAGAGCAGTACTTC
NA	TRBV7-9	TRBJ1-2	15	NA	CASSLGRQGNVGYTF	TGTGCCAGCAGCTTAGGGAGGCAGGGGAATGTTGGCTACACCTTC
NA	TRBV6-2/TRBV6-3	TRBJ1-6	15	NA	CASSYSAGGGSPLHF	TGTGCCAGCAGTTACTCCGCCGGAGGTGGGTCACCCCTCCACTTT
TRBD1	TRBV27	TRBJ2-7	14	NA	CASGKGQIAYEQYF	TGTGCCAGCGGAAAGGGACAGATAGCCTACGAGCAGTACTTC
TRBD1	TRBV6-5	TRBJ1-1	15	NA	CASSYAGTGVTEAFF	TGTGCCAGCAGTTACGCCGGGACAGGGGTCACTGAAGCTTTCTTT
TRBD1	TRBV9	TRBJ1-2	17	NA	CASSVAEKMDRAYGYTF	TGTGCCAGCAGCGTAGCTGAAAAAATGGACAGGGCCTATGGCTACACCTTC
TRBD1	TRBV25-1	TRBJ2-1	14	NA	CASLGDRGYNEQFF	TGTGCCAGCTTAGGGGACAGGGGGTATAATGAGCAGTTCTTC
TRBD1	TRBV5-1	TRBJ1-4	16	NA	CASRDRDRPTNEKLFF	TGCGCCAGCAGGGACAGGGACAGACCAACTAATGAAAAACTGTTTTTT
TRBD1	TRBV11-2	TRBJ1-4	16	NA	CASSRATGVSNEKLFF	TGTGCCAGCAGCCGGGCCACAGGGGTTTCGAATGAAAAACTGTTTTTT
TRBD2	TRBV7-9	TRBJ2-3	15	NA	CASSLLAGGAITQYF	TGTGCCAGCAGCTTATTAGCGGGAGGGGCGATTACGCAGTATTTT
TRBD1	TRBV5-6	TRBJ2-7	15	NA	CASSSMTGDPYEQYF	TGTGCCAGCAGCTCGATGACAGGGGATCCCTACGAGCAGTACTTC